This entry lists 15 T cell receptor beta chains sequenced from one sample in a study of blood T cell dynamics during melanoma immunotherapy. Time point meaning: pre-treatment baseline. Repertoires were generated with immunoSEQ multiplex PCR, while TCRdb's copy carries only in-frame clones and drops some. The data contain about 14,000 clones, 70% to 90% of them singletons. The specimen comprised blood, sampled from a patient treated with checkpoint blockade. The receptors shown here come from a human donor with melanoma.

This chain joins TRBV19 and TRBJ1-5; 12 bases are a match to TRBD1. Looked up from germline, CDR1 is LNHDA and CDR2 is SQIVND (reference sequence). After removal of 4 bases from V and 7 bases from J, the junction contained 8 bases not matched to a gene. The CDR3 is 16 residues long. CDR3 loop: CASSKRGQGAGQPQHF. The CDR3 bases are TGTGCCAGTAGTAAAAGGGGACAGGGGGCTGGGCAGCCCCAGCATTTT.

The CDR3 sequence: CASSEGQGGYNEKLFF. DNA of the CDR3: TGTGCCAGCAGTGAAGGCCAGGGGGGGTATAATGAAAAACTGTTTTTT. The chain joins TRBV6-1 to TRBJ1-4, with TRBD1 identical over 7 bases. V was pared by 1 base and J by 4 bases, with 6 bases of the junction left unmatched. Germline values: CDR1 MNHNS, CDR2 SASEGT. There are 16 residues in the CDR3.

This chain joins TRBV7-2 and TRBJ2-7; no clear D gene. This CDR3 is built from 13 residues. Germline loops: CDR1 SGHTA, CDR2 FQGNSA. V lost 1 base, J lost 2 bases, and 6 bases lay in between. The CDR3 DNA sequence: TGTGCCAGCAGCTTAGGTGGACCCTACGAGCAGTACGTC. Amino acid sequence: CASSLGGPYEQYV.

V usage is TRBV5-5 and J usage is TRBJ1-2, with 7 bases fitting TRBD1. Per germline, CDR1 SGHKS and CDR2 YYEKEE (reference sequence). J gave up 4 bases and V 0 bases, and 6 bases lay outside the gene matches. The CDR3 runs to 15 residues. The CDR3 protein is CASSLEGALVYGYTF. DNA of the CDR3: TGTGCCAGCAGCTTGGAGGGGGCGCTGGTCTATGGCTACACCTTC.

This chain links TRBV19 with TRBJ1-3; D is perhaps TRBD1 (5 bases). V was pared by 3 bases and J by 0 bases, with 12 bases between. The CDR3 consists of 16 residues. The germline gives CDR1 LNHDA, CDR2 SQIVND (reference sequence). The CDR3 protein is CASSIAQALSGNTIYF. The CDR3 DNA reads TGTGCCAGTAGTATCGCACAGGCACTCTCTGGAAACACCATATATTTT.

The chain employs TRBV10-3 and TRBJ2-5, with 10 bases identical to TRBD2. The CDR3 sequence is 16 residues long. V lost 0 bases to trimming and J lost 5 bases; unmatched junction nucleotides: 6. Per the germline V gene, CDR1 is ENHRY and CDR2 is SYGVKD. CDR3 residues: CAISESGSGGSETQYF. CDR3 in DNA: TGTGCCATCAGTGAGTCGGGTAGCGGGGGGTCGGAGACCCAGTACTTC.

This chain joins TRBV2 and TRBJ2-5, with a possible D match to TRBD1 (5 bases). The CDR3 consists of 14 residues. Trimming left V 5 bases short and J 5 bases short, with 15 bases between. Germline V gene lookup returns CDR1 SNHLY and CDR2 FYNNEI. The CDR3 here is CASSISAGMETQYF. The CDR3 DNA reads TGTGCCAGCAGTATCTCGGCAGGGATGGAGACCCAGTACTTC. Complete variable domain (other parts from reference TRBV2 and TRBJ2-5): EPEVTQTPSHQVTQMGQEVILRCVPISNHLYFYWYRQILGQKVEFLVSFYNNEISEKSEIFDDQFSVERPDGSNFTLKIRSTKLEDSAMYFCASSISAGMETQYFGPGTRLLVL.

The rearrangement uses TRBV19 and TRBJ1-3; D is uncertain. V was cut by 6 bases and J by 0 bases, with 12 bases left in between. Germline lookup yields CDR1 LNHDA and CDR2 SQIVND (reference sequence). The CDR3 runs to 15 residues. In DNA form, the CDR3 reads TGTGCCAGTAGATCCAGGAAAGACTCTGGAAACACCATATATTTT. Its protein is CASRSRKDSGNTIYF.

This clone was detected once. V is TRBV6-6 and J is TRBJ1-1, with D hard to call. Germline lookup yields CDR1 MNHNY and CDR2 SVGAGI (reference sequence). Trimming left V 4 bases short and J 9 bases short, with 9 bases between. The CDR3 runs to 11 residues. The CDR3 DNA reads TGTGCCAGCAGTTTCATGGATAAAGCTTTCTTT. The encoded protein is CASSFMDKAFF.

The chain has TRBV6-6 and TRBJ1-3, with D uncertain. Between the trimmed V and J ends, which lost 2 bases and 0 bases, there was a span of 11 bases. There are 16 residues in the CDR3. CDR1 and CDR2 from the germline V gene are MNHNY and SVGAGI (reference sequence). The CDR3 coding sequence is TGTGCCAGCAGTTACATCCCAATGAGCTCTGGAAACACCATATATTTT. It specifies CASSYIPMSSGNTIYF.

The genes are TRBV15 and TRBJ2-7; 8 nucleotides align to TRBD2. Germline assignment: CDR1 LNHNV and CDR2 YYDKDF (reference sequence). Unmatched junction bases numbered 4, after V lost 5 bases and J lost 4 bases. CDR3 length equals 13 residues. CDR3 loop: CATSHGRGYEQYV. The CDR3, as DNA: TGTGCCACCAGCCACGGGAGGGGGTACGAGCAGTACGTC.

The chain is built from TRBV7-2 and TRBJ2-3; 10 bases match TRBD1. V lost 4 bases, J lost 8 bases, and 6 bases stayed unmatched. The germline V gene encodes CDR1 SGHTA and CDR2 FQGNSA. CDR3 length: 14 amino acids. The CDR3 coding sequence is TGTGCCAGCAGCTCGACCGGGACAGGGGCTACGCAGTATTTT. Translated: CASSSTGTGATQYF.

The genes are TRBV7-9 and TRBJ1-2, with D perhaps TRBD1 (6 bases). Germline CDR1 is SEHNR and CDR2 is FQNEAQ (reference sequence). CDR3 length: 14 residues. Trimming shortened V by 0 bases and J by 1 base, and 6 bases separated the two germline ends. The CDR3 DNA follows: TGTGCCAGCAGCTTAGCAGGGGGTAACTATGGCTACACCTTC. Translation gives CASSLAGGNYGYTF.

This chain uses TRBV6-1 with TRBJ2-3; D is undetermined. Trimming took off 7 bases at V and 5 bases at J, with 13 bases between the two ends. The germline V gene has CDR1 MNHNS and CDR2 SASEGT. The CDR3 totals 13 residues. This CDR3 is CASTGVNLDTQYF. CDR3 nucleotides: TGTGCCAGCACCGGAGTAAATCTAGATACGCAGTATTTT.

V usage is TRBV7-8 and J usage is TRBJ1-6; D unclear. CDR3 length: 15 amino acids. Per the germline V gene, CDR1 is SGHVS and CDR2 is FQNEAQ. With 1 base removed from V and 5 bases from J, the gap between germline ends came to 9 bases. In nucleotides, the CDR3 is TGTGCCAGCAGCTTAGATGTGGCAAATAATTCACCCCTCCACTTT. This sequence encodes CASSLDVANNSPLHF.